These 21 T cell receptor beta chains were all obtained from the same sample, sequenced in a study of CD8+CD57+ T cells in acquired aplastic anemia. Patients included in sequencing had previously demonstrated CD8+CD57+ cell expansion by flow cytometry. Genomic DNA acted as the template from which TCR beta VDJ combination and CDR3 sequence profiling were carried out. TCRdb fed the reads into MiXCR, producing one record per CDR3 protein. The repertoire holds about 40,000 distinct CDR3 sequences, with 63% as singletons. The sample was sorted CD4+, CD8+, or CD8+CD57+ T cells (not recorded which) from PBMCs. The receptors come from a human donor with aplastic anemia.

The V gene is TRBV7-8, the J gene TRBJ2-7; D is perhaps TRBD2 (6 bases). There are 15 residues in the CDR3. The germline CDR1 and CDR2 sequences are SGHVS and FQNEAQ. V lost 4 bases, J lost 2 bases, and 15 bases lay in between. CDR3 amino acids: CASSSPGEVPYEQYF. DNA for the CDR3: TGTGCCAGCAGCTCCCCGGGAGAGGTTCCCTACGAGCAGTACTTC.

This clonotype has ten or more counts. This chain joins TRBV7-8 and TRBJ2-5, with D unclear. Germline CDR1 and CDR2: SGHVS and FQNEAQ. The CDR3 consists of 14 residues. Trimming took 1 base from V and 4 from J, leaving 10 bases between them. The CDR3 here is CASSLGRLGETQYF. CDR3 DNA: TGTGCCAGCAGCTTAGGTAGACTTGGAGAGACCCAGTACTTC.

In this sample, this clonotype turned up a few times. This chain's CDR3 is CASSVVDWNTEAFF. The CDR3 nucleotides read TGTGCCAGCAGCGTAGTGGACTGGAACACTGAAGCTTTCTTT. The chain uses TRBV9 and TRBJ1-1; D is unresolved. Trimming left V 0 bases short and J 1 base short, with 7 bases between. CDR3 length: 14 amino acids. In germline, CDR1 is SGDLS, CDR2 YYNGEE.

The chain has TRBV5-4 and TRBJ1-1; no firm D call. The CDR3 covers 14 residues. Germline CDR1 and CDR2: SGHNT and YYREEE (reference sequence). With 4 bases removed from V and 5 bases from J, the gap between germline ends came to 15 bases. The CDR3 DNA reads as TGTGCCAGCAGCCGAAGGGAGGCGAGAACTGAAGCTTTCTTT. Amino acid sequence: CASSRREARTEAFF.

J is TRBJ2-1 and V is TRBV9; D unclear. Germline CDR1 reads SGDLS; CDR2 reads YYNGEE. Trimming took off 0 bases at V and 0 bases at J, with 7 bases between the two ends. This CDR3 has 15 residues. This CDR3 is CASSVEAFSYNEQFF. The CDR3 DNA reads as TGTGCCAGCAGCGTAGAAGCTTTCTCCTACAATGAGCAGTTCTTC.

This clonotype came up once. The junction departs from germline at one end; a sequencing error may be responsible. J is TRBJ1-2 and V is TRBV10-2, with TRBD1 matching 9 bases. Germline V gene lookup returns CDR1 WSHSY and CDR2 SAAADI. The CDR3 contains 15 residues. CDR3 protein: CASSEAGTGFYGYTF. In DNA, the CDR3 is TGTGCCAGCAGTGAAGCCGGGACAGGGTTTTATGGCTACACCTTC.

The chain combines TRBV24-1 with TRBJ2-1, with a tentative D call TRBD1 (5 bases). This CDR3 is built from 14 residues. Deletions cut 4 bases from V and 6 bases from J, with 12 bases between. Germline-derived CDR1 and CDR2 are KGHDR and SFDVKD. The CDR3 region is CATSEPGRGNEQFF. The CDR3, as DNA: TGTGCCACCAGTGAACCCGGAAGGGGCAATGAGCAGTTCTTC.

The CDR3 region has the DNA TGCAGCAAAGCGGGGGACTCAGACGAGCAGTACTTC. It translates to CSKAGDSDEQYF. The chain recombines TRBV20-1 with TRBJ2-7, with 8 nucleotides matching TRBD2. CDR3 length: 12 amino acids. CDR1 DFQATT and CDR2 SNEGSKA come from the germline V gene (reference sequence).

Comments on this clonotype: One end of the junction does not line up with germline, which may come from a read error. CDR3 nucleotides: TGTGCCACCAGTGCAGGGTTCGGTGGGGCCAACGTCCTGAACTTC. This sequence encodes CATSAGFGGANVLNF. This rearrangement joins TRBV24-1 to TRBJ2-6; tentatively, D is TRBD1 (5 bases). CDR1 is KGHDR and CDR2 is SFDVKD in the germline V gene. The CDR3 is 15 residues long.

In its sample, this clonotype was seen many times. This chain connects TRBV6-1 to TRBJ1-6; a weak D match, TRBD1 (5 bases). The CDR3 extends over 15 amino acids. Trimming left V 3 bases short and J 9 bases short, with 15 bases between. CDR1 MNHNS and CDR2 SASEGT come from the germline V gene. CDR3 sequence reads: CASSDPGGGVSPLHF. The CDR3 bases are TGTGCCAGCAGTGACCCGGGGGGGGGTGTTTCACCCCTCCACTTT.

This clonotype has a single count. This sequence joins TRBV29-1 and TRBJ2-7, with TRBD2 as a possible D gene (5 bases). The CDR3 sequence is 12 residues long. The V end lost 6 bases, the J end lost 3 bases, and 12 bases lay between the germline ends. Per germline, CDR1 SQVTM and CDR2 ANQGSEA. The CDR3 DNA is TGCAGCGTCGCGAACGAGGGCTACGAGCAGTACTTC. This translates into CSVANEGYEQYF.

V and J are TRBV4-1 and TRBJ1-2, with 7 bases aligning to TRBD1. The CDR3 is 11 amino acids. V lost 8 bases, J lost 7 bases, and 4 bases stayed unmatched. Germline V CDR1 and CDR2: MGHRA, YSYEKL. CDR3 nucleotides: TGCGCCAGCTCCCAGGGGGGTGGCTACACCTTC. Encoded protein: CASSQGGGYTF.

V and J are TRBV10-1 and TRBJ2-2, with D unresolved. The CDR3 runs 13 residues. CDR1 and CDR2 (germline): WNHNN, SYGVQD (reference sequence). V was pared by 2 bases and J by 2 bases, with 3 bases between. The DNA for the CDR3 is TGCGCCAGCAGTGAGATTAACACCGGGGAGCTGTTTTTT. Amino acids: CASSEINTGELFF.

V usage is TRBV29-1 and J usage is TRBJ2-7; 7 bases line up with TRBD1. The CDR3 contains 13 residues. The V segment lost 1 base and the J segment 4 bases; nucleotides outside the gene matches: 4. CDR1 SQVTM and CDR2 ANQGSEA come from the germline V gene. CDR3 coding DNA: TGCAGCGTTGAAGGACAGGGTGGTTACGAGCAGTACTTC. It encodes CSVEGQGGYEQYF.

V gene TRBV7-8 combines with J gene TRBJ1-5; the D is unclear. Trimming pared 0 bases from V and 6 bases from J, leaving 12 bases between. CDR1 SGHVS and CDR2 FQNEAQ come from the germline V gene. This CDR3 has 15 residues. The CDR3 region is CASSLAGPTRQPQHF. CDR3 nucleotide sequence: TGTGCCAGCAGCTTAGCGGGCCCGACGCGTCAGCCCCAGCATTTT.

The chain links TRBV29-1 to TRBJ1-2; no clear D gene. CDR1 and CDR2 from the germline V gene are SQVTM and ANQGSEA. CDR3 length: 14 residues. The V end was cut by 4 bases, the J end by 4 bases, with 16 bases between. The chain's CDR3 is CSVGEAPAGYGYTF. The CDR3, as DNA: TGCAGCGTTGGGGAGGCCCCCGCTGGCTATGGCTACACCTTC.

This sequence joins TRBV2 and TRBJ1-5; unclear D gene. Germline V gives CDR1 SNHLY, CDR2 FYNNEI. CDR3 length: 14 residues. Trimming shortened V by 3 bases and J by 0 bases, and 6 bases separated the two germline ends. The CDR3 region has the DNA TGTGCCAGCAGTGAGTCGTATAGCAATCAGCCCCAGCATTTT. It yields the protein CASSESYSNQPQHF.

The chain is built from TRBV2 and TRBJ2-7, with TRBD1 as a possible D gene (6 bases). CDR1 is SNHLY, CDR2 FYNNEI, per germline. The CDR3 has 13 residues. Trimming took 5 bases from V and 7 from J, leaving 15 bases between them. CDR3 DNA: TGTGCCAGCAGTTTAAACAGGGCCAGGGAGCAGTACTTC. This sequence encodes CASSLNRAREQYF.

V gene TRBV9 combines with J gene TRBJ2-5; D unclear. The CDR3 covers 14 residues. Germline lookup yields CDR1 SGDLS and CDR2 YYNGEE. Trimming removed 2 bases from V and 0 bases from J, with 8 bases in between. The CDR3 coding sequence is TGTGCCAGCAGCGTCGGAGAGTACCAAGAGACCCAGTACTTC. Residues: CASSVGEYQETQYF.

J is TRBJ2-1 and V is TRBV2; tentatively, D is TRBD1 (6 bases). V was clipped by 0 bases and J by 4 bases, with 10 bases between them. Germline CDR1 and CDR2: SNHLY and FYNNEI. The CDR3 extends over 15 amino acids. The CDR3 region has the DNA TGTGCCAGCAGTGAAGCAAGGGGGTATTACAATGAGCAGTTCTTC. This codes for CASSEARGYYNEQFF.

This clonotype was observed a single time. The DNA of the CDR3 is TGTGCCAGCGGTAGCGGCCCGGGACAGGGAGATACGCAGTATTTT. This sequence encodes CASGSGPGQGDTQYF. The chain recombines TRBV2 with TRBJ2-3; 9 bases are shared with TRBD1. Trimming cost V 8 bases and J 5 bases; bases outside gene matches: 11. Germline V gene lookup returns CDR1 SNHLY and CDR2 FYNNEI. The CDR3 loop spans 15 amino acids.